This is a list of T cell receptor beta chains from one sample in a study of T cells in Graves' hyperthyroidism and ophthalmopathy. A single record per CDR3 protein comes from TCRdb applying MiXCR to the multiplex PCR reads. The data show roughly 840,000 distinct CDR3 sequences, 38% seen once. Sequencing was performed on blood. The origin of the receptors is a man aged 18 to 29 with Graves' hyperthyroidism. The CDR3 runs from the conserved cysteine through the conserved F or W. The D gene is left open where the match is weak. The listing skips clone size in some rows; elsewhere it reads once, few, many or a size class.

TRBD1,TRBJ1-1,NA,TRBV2,CASSPIRTGGTEAFF,TGTGCCAGCAGCCCAATCCGGACAGGGGGCACTGAAGCTTTCTTT
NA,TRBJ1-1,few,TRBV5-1,CASSLAGAVNTEAFF,TGCGCCAGCAGCTTGGCAGGGGCCGTAAACACTGAAGCTTTCTTT
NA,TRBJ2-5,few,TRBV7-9,CASSTWTQPQETQYF,TGTGCCAGCAGCACCTGGACTCAACCCCAAGAGACCCAGTACTTC
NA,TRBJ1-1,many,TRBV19,CASSPGTVEAFF,TGTGCCAGTAGTCCCGGGACCGTAGAAGCTTTCTTT
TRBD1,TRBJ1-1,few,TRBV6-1,CASRSDRGFTEAFF,TGTGCCAGCAGGTCGGACAGGGGTTTTACTGAAGCTTTCTTT
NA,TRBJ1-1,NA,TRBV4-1,CASSQSAFGGRTEAFF,TGCGCCAGCAGCCAATCGGCGTTCGGAGGGCGGACTGAAGCTTTCTTT
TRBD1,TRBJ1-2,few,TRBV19,CASSMSVDREYGYTF,TGTGCCAGTAGTATGTCTGTGGACAGGGAGTATGGCTACACCTTC
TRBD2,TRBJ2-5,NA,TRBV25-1,CASSAGGGFQETQYF,TGTGCCAGCAGCGCGGGGGGGGGGTTCCAAGAGACCCAGTACTTC
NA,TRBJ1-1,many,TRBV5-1,CASSLVAETEAFF,TGCGCCAGCAGCTTGGTCGCGGAGACTGAAGCTTTCTTT
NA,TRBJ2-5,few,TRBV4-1,CASSPGVAGETQYF,TGCGCCAGCAGCCCGGGAGTGGCAGGCGAGACCCAGTACTTC
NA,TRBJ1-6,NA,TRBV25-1,CASRSRNSPLHF,TGTGCCAGCCGTTCCAGGAACTCACCCCTCCACTTT
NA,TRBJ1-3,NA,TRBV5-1,CASSPDGASGNTIYF,TGCGCCAGCAGTCCGGACGGCGCCTCTGGAAACACCATATATTTT
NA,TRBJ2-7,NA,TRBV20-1,CSPRGPEQYF,TGCAGTCCCCGGGGTCCCGAGCAGTACTTC
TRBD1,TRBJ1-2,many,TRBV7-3,CASSYRGGYGYTF,TGTGCCAGCAGTTACAGGGGAGGCTATGGCTACACCTTC
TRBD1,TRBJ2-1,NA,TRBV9,CASSQGAGNEQFF,TGTGCCAGCAGCCAGGGGGCTGGGAATGAGCAGTTCTTC
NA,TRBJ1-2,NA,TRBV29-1,CSSGTGYGDYGYTF,TGCAGCAGTGGGACGGGGTATGGCGACTATGGCTACACCTTC
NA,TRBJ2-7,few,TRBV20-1,CSASGEKSIYEQYF,TGCAGTGCTAGTGGGGAGAAATCAATCTACGAGCAGTACTTC
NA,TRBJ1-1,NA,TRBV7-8,CASSFPGESEAFF,TGTGCCAGCAGCTTCCCAGGGGAGTCTGAAGCTTTCTTT